A selection of T cell receptor beta chains follows, all from one sample in a study of OX40 agonist ivuxolimab in advanced cancers. TCRdb's copy holds only in-frame clones and misses some; the assay was immunoSEQ multiplex PCR. The sample has tens of thousands of clones; 70% to 90% are singletons. The sequencing here drew on CD4+ or CD8+ T cells sorted from blood, taken in a trial of the OX40 agonist ivuxolimab. Receptor source: an adult with an advanced solid tumor such as melanoma, head and neck, liver or kidney cancer. Both conserved end residues are part of each CDR3. Each record gives: CDR3 protein, CDR3 DNA, clone size, J gene, D gene, CDR3 length, V gene. The D gene is left open where the match is weak. Size is stated for part of the rows, as once, few or many counts, or as a class when the clone is expanded.

CASSDRRTYSYNEQFF TGCGCCAGCAGTGATAGGAGGACCTACTCCTACAATGAGCAGTTCTTC NA TRBJ2-1 NA 16 TRBV10-1
CASSVPPGDTQYF TGTGCCAGCAGCGTTCCCCCGGGAGATACGCAGTATTTT NA TRBJ2-3 NA 13 TRBV9
CASSTGQGGGEAFF TGTGCCAGCAGTACGGGACAGGGGGGAGGGGAAGCTTTCTTT NA TRBJ1-1 TRBD1 14 TRBV5-4
CASSSSGGNMNTQYF TGTGCCAGCAGTTCAAGCGGGGGTAATATGAATACGCAGTATTTT NA TRBJ2-3 TRBD2 15 TRBV7-2
CASSPRVWVSYEQYF TGTGCCAGCAGTCCCCGGGTCTGGGTCTCCTACGAGCAGTACTTC NA TRBJ2-7 NA 15 TRBV6-5
CASSFVVQPFISRAQHF TGTGCCAGCAGTTTTGTGGTACAGCCCTTCATCAGCCGAGCCCAGCATTTT NA TRBJ1-5 NA 17 TRBV28
CASSERRGSNQPQHF TGTGCCAGCAGTGAACGCAGGGGGAGCAATCAGCCCCAGCATTTT NA TRBJ1-5 TRBD1 15 TRBV2
CASSLVGGQGAHGYTF TGTGCCAGCAGCTTAGTGGGGGGACAGGGGGCACATGGCTACACCTTC NA TRBJ1-2 TRBD1 16 TRBV7-2
CASSGDRGRPVMNTEAFF TGTGCCAGTAGTGGGGACAGGGGGCGACCAGTCATGAACACTGAAGCTTTCTTT NA TRBJ1-1 TRBD1 18 TRBV19
CASRVGQSTDTQYF TGTGCCAGCAGAGTAGGGCAGTCCACAGATACGCAGTATTTT NA TRBJ2-3 NA 14 TRBV6-5
CASSIGGTGVQETQYF TGTGCCAGTAGTATAGGGGGGACAGGCGTACAAGAGACCCAGTACTTC NA TRBJ2-5 TRBD1 16 TRBV19
CASSFGGGPTDTQYF TGTGCTAGCAGCTTTGGGGGGGGCCCCACAGATACGCAGTATTTT NA TRBJ2-3 NA 15 TRBV7-7
CASSTDSNQPQHF TGCGCCAGCAGCACCGATAGCAATCAGCCCCAGCATTTT once TRBJ1-5 NA 13 TRBV5-1
CASSRGTGGRSGYTF TGTGCCAGCAGCCGCGGGACAGGAGGACGTAGCGGCTACACCTTC NA TRBJ1-2 TRBD1 15 TRBV28
CASSLDGNSYNSPLHF TGCGCCAGCAGCTTGGACGGGAACTCCTATAATTCACCCCTCCACTTT NA TRBJ1-6 NA 16 TRBV5-1
CASSSRQGNTGELFF TGTGCCAGCAGCTCTAGACAGGGGAACACCGGGGAGCTGTTTTTT NA TRBJ2-2 TRBD1 15 TRBV5-4
CASSLVGQYNEKLFF TGTGCCAGCAGCTTAGTCGGACAGTACAATGAAAAACTGTTTTTT NA TRBJ1-4 NA 15 TRBV7-2
CSVALAADSYEQYF TGCAGCGTTGCCCTCGCCGCGGACTCCTACGAGCAGTACTTC once TRBJ2-7 NA 14 TRBV29-1
CASNPGTRTYEQYF TGTGCCAGCAACCCCGGGACAAGGACCTACGAGCAGTACTTC NA TRBJ2-7 NA 14 TRBV6-6
CASRRLAGGGDNEQFF TGTGCCAGCAGGAGACTAGCGGGGGGAGGTGACAATGAGCAGTTCTTC NA TRBJ2-1 TRBD2 16 TRBV2
CASSLSTGREQYF TGTGCCAGCAGCTTATCTACAGGGCGCGAGCAGTACTTC NA TRBJ2-7 NA 13 TRBV7-3
CASSPGTGGPYEQYF TGTGCCAGCTCACCTGGGACAGGGGGCCCCTACGAGCAGTACTTC NA TRBJ2-7 TRBD1 15 TRBV18
CASSLEVAGANGYTF TGTGCCAGCAGCTTAGAAGTCGCAGGGGCGAATGGCTACACCTTC NA TRBJ1-2 NA 15 TRBV11-2
CASSLGDFLSGANVLTF TGCGCCAGCAGCTTAGGTGACTTCCTCTCTGGGGCCAACGTCCTGACTTTC few TRBJ2-6 NA 17 TRBV5-1
CASSLEGVLNEKLFF TGTGCCAGCAGTTTGGAAGGGGTCCTTAATGAAAAACTGTTTTTT NA TRBJ1-4 NA 15 TRBV28
CASRKGVQGTDTQYF TGCGCCAGCAGAAAAGGGGTGCAAGGGACAGATACGCAGTATTTT NA TRBJ2-3 NA 15 TRBV5-1
CASSRKRGGRYTQYF TGTGCCAGCAGTCGGAAGCGGGGGGGGAGATATACGCAGTATTTT few TRBJ2-3 TRBD2 15 TRBV6-5
CASGDLAKNIQYF TGTGCCAGTGGGGACCTAGCCAAAAACATTCAGTACTTC NA TRBJ2-4 NA 13 TRBV19
CASSLHDEQFF TGTGCCAGCAGCTTGCACGATGAGCAGTTCTTC NA TRBJ2-1 NA 11 TRBV5-6
CASREGRGDNQPQHF TGTGCCAGCAGAGAGGGACGGGGGGATAATCAGCCCCAGCATTTT once TRBJ1-5 NA 15 TRBV7-8
CSVGARSTGDPYGYTF TGCAGCGTTGGGGCCCGGAGTACAGGGGACCCATATGGCTACACCTTC NA TRBJ1-2 TRBD1 16 TRBV29-1
CASSYDRDYGYTF TGTGCCAGCAGCTACGACAGGGACTATGGCTACACCTTC NA TRBJ1-2 TRBD1 13 TRBV5-4
CASSPSGPPSYNEQFF TGTGCCAGCAGCCCCTCGGGACCACCATCCTACAATGAGCAGTTCTTC NA TRBJ2-1 NA 16 TRBV7-3
CASSFESSYNSPLHF TGTGCCAGCAGCTTTGAAAGTTCCTATAATTCACCCCTCCACTTT NA TRBJ1-6 NA 15 TRBV5-6
CASSTRDRGSDQPQHF TGTGCCAGCAGTACCCGGGACAGGGGTTCGGATCAGCCCCAGCATTTT NA TRBJ1-5 TRBD1 16 TRBV27
CASSLRPSSYEQYF TGTGCCAGCAGTTTACGACCTAGCTCCTACGAGCAGTACTTC NA TRBJ2-7 NA 14 TRBV28
CASSDTQVYGYTF TGTGCCAGCAGTGATACCCAGGTGTATGGCTACACCTTC NA TRBJ1-2 NA 13 TRBV6-1
CASRDRSGTDTQYF TGTGCCAGCAGGGACAGATCGGGCACAGATACGCAGTATTTT NA TRBJ2-3 NA 14 TRBV6-1
CSVEWAGDNEKLFF TGCAGCGTTGAATGGGCCGGGGATAATGAAAAACTGTTTTTT NA TRBJ1-4 NA 14 TRBV29-1
CASSQNRGYEQYF TGTGCCAGCTCACAAAACAGGGGCTACGAGCAGTACTTC few TRBJ2-7 TRBD1 13 TRBV18
CASSVRVSYEQYF TGTGCCAGCAGCGTCAGGGTCTCCTACGAGCAGTACTTC NA TRBJ2-7 NA 13 TRBV7-2